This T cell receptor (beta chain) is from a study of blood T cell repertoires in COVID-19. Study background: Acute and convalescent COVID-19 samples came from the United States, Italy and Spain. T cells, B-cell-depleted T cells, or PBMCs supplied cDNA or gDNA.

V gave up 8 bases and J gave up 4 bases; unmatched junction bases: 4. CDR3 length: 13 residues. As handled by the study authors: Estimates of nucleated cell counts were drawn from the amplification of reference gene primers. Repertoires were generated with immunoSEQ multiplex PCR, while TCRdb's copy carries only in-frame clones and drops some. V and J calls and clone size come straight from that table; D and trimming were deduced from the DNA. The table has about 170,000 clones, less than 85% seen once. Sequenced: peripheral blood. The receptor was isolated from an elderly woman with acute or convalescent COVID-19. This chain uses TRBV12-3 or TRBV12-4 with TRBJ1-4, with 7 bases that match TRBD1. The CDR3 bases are TGTGCCAGCTGGGGACAGATTAATGAAAAACTGTTTTTT. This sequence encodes CASWGQINEKLFF.